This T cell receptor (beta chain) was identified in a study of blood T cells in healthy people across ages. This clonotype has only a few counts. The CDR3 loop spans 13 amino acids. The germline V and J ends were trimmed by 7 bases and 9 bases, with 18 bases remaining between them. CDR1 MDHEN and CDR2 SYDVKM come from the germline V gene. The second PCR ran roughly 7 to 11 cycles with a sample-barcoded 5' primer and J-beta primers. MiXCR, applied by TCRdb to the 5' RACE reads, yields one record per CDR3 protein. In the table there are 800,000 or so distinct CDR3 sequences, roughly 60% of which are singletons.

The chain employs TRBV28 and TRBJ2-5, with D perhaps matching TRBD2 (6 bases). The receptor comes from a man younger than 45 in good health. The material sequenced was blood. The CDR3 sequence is CASTVGGWVAQYF. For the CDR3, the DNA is TGTGCCAGCACCGTGGGGGGATGGGTGGCCCAGTACTTC. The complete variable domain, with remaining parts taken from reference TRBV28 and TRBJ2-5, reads DVKVTQSSRYLVKRTGEKVFLECVQDMDHENMFWYRQDPGLGLRLIYFSYDVKMKEKGDIPEGYSVSREKKERFSLILESASTNQTSMYLCASTVGGWVAQYFGPGTRLLVL.